Below are 8 T cell receptor beta chains sequenced from a single sample in a study of regulatory T cells in long-lasting Graves disease. iRepertoire HTBI primers and Arm-PCR of CDR3 regions built TCR beta libraries. MiXCR, applied by TCRdb to the multiplex PCR reads, yields one record per CDR3 protein. The table shows around 450,000 distinct CDR3 sequences, with under 20% occurring only once. This sample's time point: newly diagnosed GD, antithyroid drugs for less than 3 months. The TCR library was made from RNA that had been extracted from PBMCs in TRIzol. This same sample was also taken into another study, of T cells in Graves' hyperthyroidism and ophthalmopathy.

This material consisted of peripheral blood mononuclear cells (PBMCs), taken at new diagnosis, from a patient treated with antithyroid drugs. Every receptor here comes from a man aged 40-50 years with Graves disease.

In its sample, this clonotype was seen a few times. This chain joins TRBV28 and TRBJ1-5; the D gene is possibly TRBD1 (5 bases). The CDR3 runs to 13 residues. Germline values: CDR1 MDHEN, CDR2 SYDVKM. V was cut by 8 bases and J by 0 bases, with 8 bases left in between. This CDR3 reads CASQGNSNQPQHF. The CDR3 nucleotides are TGTGCCAGCCAGGGTAATAGCAATCAGCCCCAGCATTTT. Variable domain in full (rest from reference TRBV28 and TRBJ1-5): DVKVTQSSRYLVKRTGEKVFLECVQDMDHENMFWYRQDPGLGLRLIYFSYDVKMKEKGDIPEGYSVSREKKERFSLILESASTNQTSMYLCASQGNSNQPQHFGDGTRLSIL.

This sequence joins TRBV9 and TRBJ2-2; possibly TRBD1 for D (6 bases). From germline, CDR1 is SGDLS and CDR2 YYNGEE. This CDR3 is 17 amino acids long. V lost 1 base and J lost 4, with 17 bases in between. CDR3 DNA sequence: TGTGCCAGCAGCGTATTGGGGGCGCCTCGATCCACCGGGGAGCTGTTTTTT. Translated, it gives CASSVLGAPRSTGELFF.

This clonotype occurred many times. The chain links TRBV5-5 to TRBJ2-3; TRBD2 matches 8 bases. The length of the CDR3 is 15 residues. Unmatched junction bases numbered 7, after V lost 5 bases and J lost 2 bases. Germline assignment: CDR1 SGHKS and CDR2 YYEKEE (reference sequence). The CDR3 nucleotides are TGTGCCAGCAGTTATGGACTAGCCTTCACAGATACGCAGTATTTT. It yields the protein CASSYGLAFTDTQYF.

This clonotype has a handful of counts. This chain connects TRBV19 to TRBJ1-5; 10 bases line up with TRBD1. J lost 7 bases, V lost 8 bases, and 5 bases had no gene match. The length of the CDR3 is 13 residues. Germline CDR1 reads LNHDA; CDR2 reads SQIVND (reference sequence). The CDR3 DNA is TGTGCCAGTGGGGGACAGGGGATACAGCCCCAGCATTTT. This translates into CASGGQGIQPQHF.

In this sample, this clonotype turned up many times. The J gene is TRBJ1-4, the V gene TRBV20-1; 7 bases line up with TRBD1. This CDR3 is 13 amino acids long. Germline CDR1 is DFQATT and CDR2 is SNEGSKA (reference sequence). V was clipped by 7 bases and J by 5 bases; unmatched bases: 7. Here the CDR3 reads CSGLEGGNEKLFF. As DNA, the CDR3 is TGCAGTGGCCTGGAAGGGGGCAATGAAAAACTGTTTTTT.

This clonotype was counted between two and nine times. The V and J genes are TRBV5-6 and TRBJ2-7; 8 bases line up with TRBD2. V trimming: 4 bases; J trimming: 2 bases; junction bases outside the gene matches: 5. The length of the CDR3 is 14 residues. The V gene's germline CDR1 is SGHDT and CDR2 YYEEEE. CDR3 bases: TGTGCCAGCAGCGCGGGACTAGTAGCCTACGAGCAGTACTTC. It is translated as CASSAGLVAYEQYF.

This clonotype was picked up many times. V and J are TRBV12-3 or TRBV12-4 and TRBJ2-1; 9 bases agree with TRBD2. The CDR3 contains 15 residues. J lost 4 bases, V lost 1 base, and 2 bases had no gene match. CDR3 sequence: CASSLGAGGYNEQFF. DNA for the CDR3: TGTGCCAGCAGTTTAGGAGCGGGAGGTTACAATGAGCAGTTCTTC.

The chain joins TRBV7-9 to TRBJ2-3; no definite D call. Trimming left V 5 bases short and J 2 bases short, with 8 bases between. This CDR3 is 13 amino acids long. The germline V gene has CDR1 SEHNR and CDR2 FQNEAQ (reference sequence). The DNA of the CDR3 is TGTGCCAGCAGCATGGGATCCACAGATACGCAGTATTTT. Amino acids: CASSMGSTDTQYF.